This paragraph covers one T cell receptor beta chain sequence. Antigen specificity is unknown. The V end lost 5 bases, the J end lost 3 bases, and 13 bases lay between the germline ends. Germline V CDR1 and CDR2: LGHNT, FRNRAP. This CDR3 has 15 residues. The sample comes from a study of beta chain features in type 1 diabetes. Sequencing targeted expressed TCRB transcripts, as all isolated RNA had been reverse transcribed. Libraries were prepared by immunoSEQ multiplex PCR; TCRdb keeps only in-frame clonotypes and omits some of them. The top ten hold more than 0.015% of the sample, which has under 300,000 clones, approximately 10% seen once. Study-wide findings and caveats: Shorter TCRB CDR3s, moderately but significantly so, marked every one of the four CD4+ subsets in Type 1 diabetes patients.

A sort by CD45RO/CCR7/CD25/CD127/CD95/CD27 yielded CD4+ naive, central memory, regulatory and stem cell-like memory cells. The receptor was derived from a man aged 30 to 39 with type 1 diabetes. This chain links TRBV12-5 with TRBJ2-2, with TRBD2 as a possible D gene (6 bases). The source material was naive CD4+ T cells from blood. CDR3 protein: CASGKGTPDTGELFF. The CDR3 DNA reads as TGTGCTAGTGGTAAAGGGACTCCTGACACCGGGGAGCTGTTTTTT.